These 6 T cell receptor beta chains were all obtained from the same sample, sequenced in a study of blood T cells in healthy people across ages. Together with a sample-barcoded 5' primer, a J-beta primer mix was included in a second PCR lasting about 7 to 11 cycles. TCRdb called the 5' RACE reads again in MiXCR, with one record for every CDR3 protein. The table shows 600,000 to 1,000,000 distinct CDR3 sequences, with roughly 60% occurring only once. The sequenced material came from blood. The receptors stem from a young man in good health.

This chain connects TRBV10-1 to TRBJ1-2; D uncertain. Trimming took off 0 bases at V and 8 bases at J, with 16 bases between the two ends. The CDR3 contains 15 residues. From germline, CDR1 is WNHNN and CDR2 SYGVQD (reference sequence). CDR3: CASSESGASLSGYTF. CDR3 sequence (DNA): TGCGCCAGCAGTGAGTCCGGTGCCAGCCTGAGCGGCTACACCTTC.

The table lists this clonotype with a few counts. The chain couples TRBV6-1 to TRBJ2-3; D perhaps matches TRBD1 (6 bases). CDR1 MNHNS and CDR2 SASEGT come from the germline V gene. The V end was cut by 8 bases, the J end by 0 bases, with 15 bases between. CDR3 size: 15 residues. The CDR3 DNA sequence: TGTGCCAGCCGGAAAGGCAGGGGCAGCACAGATACGCAGTATTTT. It translates to CASRKGRGSTDTQYF.

The chain has TRBV6-5 and TRBJ2-6, with D perhaps TRBD2 (6 bases). Germline CDR1 and CDR2: MNHEY and SVGAGI. The V end lost 7 bases, the J end lost 0 bases, and 13 bases lay between the germline ends. This CDR3 has 16 amino acids. DNA for the CDR3: TGTGCCAGCAAACCGGGACTCTACTCTGGGGCCAACGTCCTGACTTTC. It is translated as CASKPGLYSGANVLTF.

The gene calls are TRBV25-1 and TRBJ1-1; possibly TRBD1 for D (5 bases). The CDR3 is 14 amino acids. V was cut by 4 bases and J by 4 bases, with 13 bases left in between. Germline values: CDR1 MGHDK, CDR2 SYGVNS. CDR3 nucleotide sequence: TGTGCCAGCAGTGCCACAGGAGGGGCCACTGAAGCTTTCTTT. Translating gives CASSATGGATEAFF.

The V call is TRBV7-9, the J call TRBJ2-7; TRBD2 matches at 8 bases. Unmatched junction bases numbered 7, after V lost 3 bases and J lost 0 bases. CDR1 and CDR2 from the germline V gene are SEHNR and FQNEAQ (reference sequence). The CDR3 loop spans 16 amino acids. CDR3 in amino acids: CASSLMSGRGSYEQYF. Written as DNA, the CDR3 is TGTGCCAGCAGCTTGATGAGCGGGAGAGGCTCCTACGAGCAGTACTTC.

This clonotype was detected only once. V and J are TRBV5-1 and TRBJ2-3; 7 nucleotides match TRBD2. The V segment lost 1 base and the J segment 2 bases; nucleotides outside the gene matches: 7. Germline CDR1 SGHRS, CDR2 YFSETQ. This CDR3 contains 16 residues. CDR3 nucleotides: TGCGCCAGCAGCTTGTCGCCGGGGGGAGTCACAGATACGCAGTATTTT. Its protein product is CASSLSPGGVTDTQYF.